The clone carrying this T cell receptor beta chain was detected ten times or more. Antigen: not known. CDR1 and CDR2 from the germline V gene are MNHEY and SVGAGI. V was trimmed by 5 bases and J by 0 bases, leaving 14 bases between them. There are 16 residues in the CDR3. This sample is part of a study of neurological immune-mediated disorders. Whole-study results and caveats: The study phylogenetically grouped the repertoires of 18 of 34 multiple sclerosis patients into one related-CDR3 cluster, a possible signature.

The sorted libraries involved the use of around 960,000 CD4+ or CD8+ T cells. The output of every sequencing run exceeded 190 million TCR-beta sequences, derived from 15-18 subjects. Using its own MiXCR run on the 5' RACE reads, TCRdb lists one record per CDR3 protein. The sample consists of approximately 50,000 distinct CDR3 sequences, about 5% of them appearing once. The genes are TRBV6-5 and TRBJ1-5, with TRBD1 as a possible D gene (6 bases). Specimen: CD4+ T cells from blood. The clonotype originates from a young woman with multiple sclerosis. The CDR3 nucleotides are TGTGCCAGCAGTCGTTCACAGGGAAATAGCAATCAGCCCCAGCATTTT. Its translation: CASSRSQGNSNQPQHF.